This TCR beta chain was retrieved from a study of response to subunit inactivated influenza vaccine. One entry per CDR3 protein results from TCRdb running MiXCR on the RT-PCR reads. The sample yields about 800,000 distinct CDR3 sequences, around 21% seen once. The CDR3 contains 19 residues. V shed 2 bases, J shed 0 bases, and the junction held 10 bases outside the gene matches. The specimen was PBMCs from blood, collected more than 4 days after vaccination. This rearrangement joins TRBV12-3 or TRBV12-4 to TRBJ2-6; TRBD1 agrees at 7 bases. This clonotype was sampled from a man in his forties or fifties who received an inactivated influenza vaccine. The CDR3 DNA follows: TGTGCCAGCAGTTTAAGAGGGGGAAGGGGGCACTCTGGGGCCAACGTCCTGACTTTC. Translation gives CASSLRGGRGHSGANVLTF.